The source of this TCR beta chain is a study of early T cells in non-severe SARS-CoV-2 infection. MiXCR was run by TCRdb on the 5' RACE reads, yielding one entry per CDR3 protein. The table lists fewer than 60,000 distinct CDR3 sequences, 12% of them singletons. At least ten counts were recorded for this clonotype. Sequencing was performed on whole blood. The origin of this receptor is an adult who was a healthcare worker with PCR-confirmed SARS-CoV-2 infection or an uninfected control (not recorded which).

CDR3 DNA sequence: TGTGCCATCGCCGACAGGGGACATGGAAACATTCAGTACTTC. Translation: CAIADRGHGNIQYF. V usage is TRBV19 and J usage is TRBJ2-4; 8 bases line up with TRBD1. This CDR3 contains 14 residues. The V gene's germline CDR1 is LNHDA and CDR2 SQIVND (reference sequence). V shed 10 bases and J 6 bases; nucleotides not matched to a gene: 11.